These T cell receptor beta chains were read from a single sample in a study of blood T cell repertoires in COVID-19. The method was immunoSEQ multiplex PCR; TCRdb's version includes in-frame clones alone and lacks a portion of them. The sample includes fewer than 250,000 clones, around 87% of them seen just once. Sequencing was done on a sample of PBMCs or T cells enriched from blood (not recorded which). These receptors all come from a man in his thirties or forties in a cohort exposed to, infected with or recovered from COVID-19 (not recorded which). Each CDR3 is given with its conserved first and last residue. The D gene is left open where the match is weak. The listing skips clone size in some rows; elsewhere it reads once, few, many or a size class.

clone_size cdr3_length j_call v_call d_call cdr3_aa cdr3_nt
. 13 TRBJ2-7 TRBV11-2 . CASSLLASWEQYF TGTGCCAGCAGCTTATTAGCCTCTTGGGAGCAGTACTTC
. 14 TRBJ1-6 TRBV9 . CASSRPPRDSPLHF TGTGCCAGCTCCAGACCCCCTAGAGATTCACCCCTCCACTTT
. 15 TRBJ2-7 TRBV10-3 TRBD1 CAISAQGAEHYEQYF TGTGCCATCAGTGCACAGGGGGCAGAACATTACGAGCAGTACTTC
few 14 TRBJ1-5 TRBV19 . CASSIARYNQPQHF TGTGCCAGTAGTATAGCCAGGTACAATCAGCCCCAGCATTTT
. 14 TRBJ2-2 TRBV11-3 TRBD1 CASSRQGAAGELFF TGTGCCAGCAGCCGACAGGGGGCTGCCGGGGAGCTGTTTTTT
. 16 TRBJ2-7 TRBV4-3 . CASSQDVGSGADEQYF TGCGCCAGCAGCCAAGATGTGGGTTCGGGAGCCGACGAGCAGTACTTC
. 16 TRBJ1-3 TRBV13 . CASSLGQPSSGNTIYF TGTGCCAGCAGCTTAGGACAGCCCTCCTCTGGAAACACCATATATTTT
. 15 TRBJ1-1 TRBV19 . CASSIVGGLGTEAFF TGTGCCAGTAGTATAGTAGGAGGTCTTGGCACTGAAGCTTTCTTT
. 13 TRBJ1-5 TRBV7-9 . CASSLKGNQPQHF TGTGCCAGCAGCTTAAAGGGGAATCAGCCCCAGCATTTT
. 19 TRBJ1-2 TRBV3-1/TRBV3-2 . CASSQEGVGQQPLNYGYTF TGTGCCAGCAGCCAAGAAGGTGTGGGACAACAGCCCCTCAACTATGGCTACACCTTC
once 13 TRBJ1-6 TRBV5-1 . CASRGGKGSPLHF TGCGCCAGTCGAGGAGGGAAAGGGTCACCCCTCCACTTT
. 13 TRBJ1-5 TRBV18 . CASSLGADQPQHF TGTGCCAGCTCACTAGGGGCCGATCAGCCCCAGCATTTT
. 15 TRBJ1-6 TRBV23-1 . CASNSAGPFNSPLHF TGCGCCAGCAATTCCGCAGGGCCATTTAATTCACCCCTCCACTTT
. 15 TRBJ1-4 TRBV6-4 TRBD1 CASSKLAGTGEKLFF TGTGCCAGCAGCAAACTTGCCGGGACAGGGGAAAAACTGTTTTTT
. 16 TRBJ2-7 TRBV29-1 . CSVGVSEASRNYEQYF TGCAGCGTTGGAGTAAGTGAGGCTAGCAGAAACTACGAGCAGTACTTC
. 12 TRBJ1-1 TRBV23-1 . CASSAGRTEAFF TGCGCCAGCAGTGCGGGGAGGACTGAAGCTTTCTTT
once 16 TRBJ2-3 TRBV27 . CASRLDTGAPTDTQYF TGTGCCAGCAGGCTTGATACAGGAGCACCCACAGATACGCAGTATTTT
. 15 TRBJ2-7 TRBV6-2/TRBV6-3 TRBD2 CASSYGAGGTYEQYF TGTGCCAGCAGTTACGGGGCGGGAGGGACCTACGAGCAGTACTTC
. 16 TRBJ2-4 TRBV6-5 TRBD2 CASSYNSGARKNIQYF TGTGCCAGCAGTTACAATAGCGGGGCCCGCAAAAACATTCAGTACTTC
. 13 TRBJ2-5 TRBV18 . CASSPGDQETQYF TGTGCCAGCTCACCAGGAGACCAGGAGACCCAGTACTTC
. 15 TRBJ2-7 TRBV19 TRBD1 CASSIWDRGSHEQYF TGTGCCAGTAGTATATGGGACAGGGGGTCCCACGAGCAGTACTTC
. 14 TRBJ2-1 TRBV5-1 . CASSLGQSYNEQFF TGCGCCAGCAGCTTGGGTCAATCCTACAATGAGCAGTTCTTC